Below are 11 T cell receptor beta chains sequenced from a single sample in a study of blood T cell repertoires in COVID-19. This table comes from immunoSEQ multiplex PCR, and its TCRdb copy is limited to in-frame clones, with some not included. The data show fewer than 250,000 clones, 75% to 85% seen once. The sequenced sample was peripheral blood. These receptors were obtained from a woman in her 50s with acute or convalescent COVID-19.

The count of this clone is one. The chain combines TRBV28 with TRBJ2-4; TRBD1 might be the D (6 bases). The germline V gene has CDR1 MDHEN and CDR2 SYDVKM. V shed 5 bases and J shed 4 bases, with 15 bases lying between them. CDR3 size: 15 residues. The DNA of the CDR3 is TGTGCCAGCAGTCCCACGAGGGGGATGAAAAACATTCAGTACTTC. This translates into CASSPTRGMKNIQYF.

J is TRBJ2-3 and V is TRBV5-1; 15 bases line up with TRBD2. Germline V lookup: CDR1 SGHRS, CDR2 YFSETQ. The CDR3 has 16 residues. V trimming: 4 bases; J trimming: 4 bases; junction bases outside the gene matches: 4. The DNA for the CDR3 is TGCGCCAGCAGCCGGACTAGCGGGGGGGCCGCAGATACGCAGTATTTT. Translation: CASSRTSGGAADTQYF.

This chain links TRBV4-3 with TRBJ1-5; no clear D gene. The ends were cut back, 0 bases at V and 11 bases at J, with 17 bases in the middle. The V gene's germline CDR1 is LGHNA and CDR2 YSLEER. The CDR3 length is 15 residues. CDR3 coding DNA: TGCGCCAGCAGCCAAGACCCCTCGGGAATCCAGTCCCAGCATTTT. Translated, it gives CASSQDPSGIQSQHF.

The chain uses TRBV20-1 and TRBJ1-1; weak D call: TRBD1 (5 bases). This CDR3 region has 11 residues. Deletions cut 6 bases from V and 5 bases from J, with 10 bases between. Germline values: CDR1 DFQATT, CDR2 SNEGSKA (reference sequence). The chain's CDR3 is CSAHRQTEAFF. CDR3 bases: TGCAGTGCGCACAGACAGACTGAAGCTTTCTTT.

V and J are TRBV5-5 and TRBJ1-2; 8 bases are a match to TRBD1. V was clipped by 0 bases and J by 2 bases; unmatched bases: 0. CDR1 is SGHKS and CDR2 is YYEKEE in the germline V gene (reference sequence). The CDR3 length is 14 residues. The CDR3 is CASSLGQGNYGYTF. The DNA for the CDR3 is TGTGCCAGCAGCTTGGGACAGGGGAACTATGGCTACACCTTC.

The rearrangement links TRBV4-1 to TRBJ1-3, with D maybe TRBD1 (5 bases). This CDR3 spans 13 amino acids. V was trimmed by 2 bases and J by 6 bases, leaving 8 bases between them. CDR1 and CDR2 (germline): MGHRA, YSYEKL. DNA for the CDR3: TGCGCCAGCAGCCAACCAGGGTCAAACACCATATATTTT. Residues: CASSQPGSNTIYF.

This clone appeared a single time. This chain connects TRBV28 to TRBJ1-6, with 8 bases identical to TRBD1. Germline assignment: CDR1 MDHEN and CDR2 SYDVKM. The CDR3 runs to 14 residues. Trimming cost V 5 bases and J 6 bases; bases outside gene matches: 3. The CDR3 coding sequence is TGTGCCAGCAGTGTGACAGGGGTTAATTCACCCCTCCACTTT. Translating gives CASSVTGVNSPLHF.

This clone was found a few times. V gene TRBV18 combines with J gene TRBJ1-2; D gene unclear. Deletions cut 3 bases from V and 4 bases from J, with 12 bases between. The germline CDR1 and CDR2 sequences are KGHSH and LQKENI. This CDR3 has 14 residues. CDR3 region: CASSPKEQFYGYTF. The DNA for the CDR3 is TGTGCCAGCTCACCGAAGGAACAGTTCTATGGCTACACCTTC.

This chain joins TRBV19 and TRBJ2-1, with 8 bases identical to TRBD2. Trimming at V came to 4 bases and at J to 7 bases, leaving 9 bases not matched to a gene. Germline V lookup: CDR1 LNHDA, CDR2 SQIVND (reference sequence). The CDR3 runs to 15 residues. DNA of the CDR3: TGTGCCAGTAGTACGAGACGACTAGCGTGGAATGAGCAGTTCTTC. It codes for CASSTRRLAWNEQFF.

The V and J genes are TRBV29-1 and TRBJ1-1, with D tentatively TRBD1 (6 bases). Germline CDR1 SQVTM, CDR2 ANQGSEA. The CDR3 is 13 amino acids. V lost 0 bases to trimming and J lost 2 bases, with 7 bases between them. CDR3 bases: TGCAGCGTTGAAGAACAGGGTAACACTGAAGCTTTCTTT. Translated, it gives CSVEEQGNTEAFF.

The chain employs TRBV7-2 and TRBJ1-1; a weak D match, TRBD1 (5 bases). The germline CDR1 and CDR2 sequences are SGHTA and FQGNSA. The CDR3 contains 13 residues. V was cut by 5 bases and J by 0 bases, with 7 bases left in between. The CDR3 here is CASSVQVNTEAFF. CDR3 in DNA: TGTGCCAGCAGCGTACAGGTGAACACTGAAGCTTTCTTT.